A selection of T cell receptor beta chains follows, all from one sample in a study of blood T cell repertoires in COVID-19. Some clones are missing from TCRdb's copy, which holds only in-frame ones; the method was immunoSEQ multiplex PCR. Among 230,000 or so clones listed, roughly 90% were seen once. Material: PBMCs or T cells enriched from blood (not recorded which). These receptors were collected from a woman aged 40-49 years with acute COVID-19. Each CDR3 is given without its conserved first and last residue. A D gene is named only where the DNA matches it firmly.

j_gene,d_gene,v_gene,CDR3aa
TRBJ2-5,-,TRBV3-1/TRBV3-2,ASSQIKAGGETQY
TRBJ1-2,TRBD1,TRBV5-1,ASSWEPGQGRNGYT
TRBJ1-2,-,TRBV5-1,ASSLARGNYGYT
TRBJ2-3,TRBD2,TRBV7-8,ASSLTSGGGSDTQY
TRBJ1-4,-,TRBV12-2,ASRSGQRTNEKLF
TRBJ1-1,-,TRBV7-9,ASSLAGVRTEAF
TRBJ2-2,TRBD1,TRBV6-5,ASRSGTGGDGELF
TRBJ1-1,-,TRBV27,ASNRQWNTEAF
TRBJ1-5,-,TRBV5-1,ASSWGGYSNQPQH
TRBJ2-3,-,TRBV18,ASSPDYLSTDTQY
TRBJ1-1,TRBD1,TRBV7-9,ASSSLGQSSTEAF
TRBJ2-1,TRBD1,TRBV13,ASSLAGTGDANEQF
TRBJ2-3,-,TRBV11-2,ASSLTGHQITDTQY
TRBJ2-2,TRBD2,TRBV9,ASSVDGRGAPNTGELF
TRBJ1-4,-,TRBV19,ASRYRATNEKLF
TRBJ2-5,-,TRBV5-1,ASRTENQETQY
TRBJ1-6,TRBD1,TRBV30,AWSTPGQGSPLH
TRBJ1-2,-,TRBV19,ASRRGEAGYT
TRBJ1-2,TRBD1,TRBV6-2/TRBV6-3,ASSYVGQGAANYGYT
TRBJ1-2,-,TRBV19,ASSMEGMGYGYT
TRBJ1-1,-,TRBV7-9,ASSLSQRGEAF
TRBJ1-5,-,TRBV3-1/TRBV3-2,ASSQGGGSNQPQH
TRBJ1-1,TRBD1,TRBV7-3,ASSFVRGRNTEAF
TRBJ1-2,-,TRBV18,ASSPKDSKPYGYT
TRBJ2-1,-,TRBV24-1,ATSDSGPFTEQF
TRBJ2-3,TRBD1,TRBV7-2,ASSAYLWTGGKDTQY
TRBJ1-1,-,TRBV6-2/TRBV6-3,ASSGGLWQGAF
TRBJ2-3,-,TRBV7-3,ASSLVQITDTQY
TRBJ2-3,-,TRBV7-2,ASSVAASTDTQY
TRBJ1-2,TRBD1,TRBV5-4,ASRFTGGDGYT
TRBJ1-5,TRBD1,TRBV24-1,ATSDTVTGGQPQH
TRBJ1-5,-,TRBV14,ASSPGLNQPQH
TRBJ1-2,TRBD1,TRBV7-2,ASSSTGGKLSGYT
TRBJ1-3,-,TRBV25-1,ASSERGSGNTIY
TRBJ2-7,-,TRBV13,ASSLGQASTYEQY
TRBJ1-2,-,TRBV18,ASSPLGDWVYGYT
TRBJ2-5,TRBD1,TRBV30,AWSGTGQETQY
TRBJ2-3,-,TRBV5-1,ASSLLSGLVTVTDTQY
TRBJ2-3,-,TRBV1,TARLAPFLTDTQY
TRBJ1-6,-,TRBV6-1,ASSENPQRGLALH
TRBJ2-3,-,TRBV9,ASCTGSRDTQY
TRBJ1-1,-,TRBV9,ASSVGGRSEAF
TRBJ1-2,TRBD1,TRBV10-3,AIGTANNYGYT
TRBJ2-3,-,TRBV12-3/TRBV12-4,ASSPRDTQY
TRBJ2-2,-,TRBV5-1,ASSLVTVNTGELF
TRBJ1-1,TRBD1,TRBV7-2,ASSQGQLNTEAF
TRBJ1-1,-,TRBV5-6,ASRPRGGNTEAF
TRBJ1-5,-,TRBV5-5,ASSLALGLEPQH
TRBJ2-5,-,TRBV30,AWGPGHRETQY
TRBJ1-1,TRBD1,TRBV5-8,ASSSQGILNTEAF
TRBJ1-1,-,TRBV7-2,ASSPGGVNTEAF